This T cell receptor beta chain comes out of a study of control samples from healthy donors and cancer patients. TCRdb's copy holds only in-frame clones and misses some; the assay was immunoSEQ multiplex PCR. Of approximately 130,000 clones listed, roughly nine tenths are singletons. Germline CDR1 reads LGHDT; CDR2 reads YNNKEL (reference sequence). V lost 6 bases, J lost 4 bases, and 7 bases lay in between. The CDR3 runs 11 residues. Sequenced input: blood. This sequence joins TRBV3-1 (or the pseudogene TRBV3-2) and TRBJ2-7; D may be TRBD1 (6 bases). This TCR derives from a man aged 50-60 years in good health. The CDR3 DNA reads TGTGCCAGCAGTAGGGGGTACGAGCAGTACTTC. Translating gives CASSRGYEQYF.